This T cell receptor beta chain emerged from a study of OX40 agonist ivuxolimab in advanced cancers. Clones were sequenced by immunoSEQ multiplex PCR, and TCRdb holds only the in-frame ones, with some missing. The table has tens of thousands of clones, about 80% seen once. The germline gives CDR1 SGHRS, CDR2 YFSETQ. The germline V and J ends were trimmed by 4 bases and 5 bases, with 21 bases remaining between them. The length of the CDR3 is 16 residues. This chain uses TRBV5-1 with TRBJ1-2; unclear D gene. The clonotype was recovered from an adult with an advanced solid tumor such as melanoma, head and neck, liver or kidney cancer. The sample in question was CD4+ or CD8+ T cells sorted from blood, obtained in a trial of the OX40 agonist ivuxolimab. Written as DNA, the CDR3 is TGCGCCAGCAGCCTCCGGACCACATATCCCGGGTATGGCTACACCTTC. This codes for CASSLRTTYPGYGYTF.